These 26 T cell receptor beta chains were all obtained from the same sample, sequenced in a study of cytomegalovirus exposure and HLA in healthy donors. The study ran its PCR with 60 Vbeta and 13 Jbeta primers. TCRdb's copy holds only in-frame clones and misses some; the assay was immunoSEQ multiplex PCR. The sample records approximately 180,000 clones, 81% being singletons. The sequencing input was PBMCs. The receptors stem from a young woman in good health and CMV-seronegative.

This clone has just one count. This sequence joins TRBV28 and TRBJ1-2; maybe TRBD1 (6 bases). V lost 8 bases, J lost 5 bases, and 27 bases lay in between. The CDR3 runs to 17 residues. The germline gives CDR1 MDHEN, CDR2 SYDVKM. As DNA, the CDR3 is TGTGCCAGCCAAGGGCCCCGGGGGGGGGCTGGAGGTTATGGCTACACCTTC. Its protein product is CASQGPRGGAGGYGYTF.

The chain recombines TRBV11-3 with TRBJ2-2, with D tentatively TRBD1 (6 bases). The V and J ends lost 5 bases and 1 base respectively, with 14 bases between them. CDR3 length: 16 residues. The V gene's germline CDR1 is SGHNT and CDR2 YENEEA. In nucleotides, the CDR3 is TGTGCCAGCAGCCCGAGGGGGTCCAAGAACACCGGGGAGCTGTTTTTT. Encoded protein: CASSPRGSKNTGELFF.

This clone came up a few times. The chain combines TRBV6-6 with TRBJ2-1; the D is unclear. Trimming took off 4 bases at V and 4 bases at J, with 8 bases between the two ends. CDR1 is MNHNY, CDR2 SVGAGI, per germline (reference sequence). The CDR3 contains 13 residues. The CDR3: CASSSGQYNEQFF. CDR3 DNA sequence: TGTGCCAGCAGTTCGGGTCAATACAATGAGCAGTTCTTC.

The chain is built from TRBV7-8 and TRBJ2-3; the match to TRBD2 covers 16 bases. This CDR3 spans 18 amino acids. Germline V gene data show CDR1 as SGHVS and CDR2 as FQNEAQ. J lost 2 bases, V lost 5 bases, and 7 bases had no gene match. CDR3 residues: CASSAGLAGGRDTDTQYF. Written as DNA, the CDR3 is TGTGCCAGCAGCGCGGGACTAGCGGGGGGGCGGGACACAGATACGCAGTATTTT.

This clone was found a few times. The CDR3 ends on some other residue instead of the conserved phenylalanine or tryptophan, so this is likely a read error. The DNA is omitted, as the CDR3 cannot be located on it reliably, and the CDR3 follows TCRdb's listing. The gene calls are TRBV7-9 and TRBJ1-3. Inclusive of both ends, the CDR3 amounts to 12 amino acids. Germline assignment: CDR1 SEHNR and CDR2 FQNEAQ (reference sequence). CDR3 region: CASSSGTSPGQY.

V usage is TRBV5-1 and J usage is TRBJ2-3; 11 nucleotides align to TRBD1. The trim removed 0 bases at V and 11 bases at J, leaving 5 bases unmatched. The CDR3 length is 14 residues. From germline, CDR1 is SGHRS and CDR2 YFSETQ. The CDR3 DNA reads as TGCGCCAGCAGCTTGGAAAGGACAGGGGGCCAGCAGTATTTT. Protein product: CASSLERTGGQQYF.

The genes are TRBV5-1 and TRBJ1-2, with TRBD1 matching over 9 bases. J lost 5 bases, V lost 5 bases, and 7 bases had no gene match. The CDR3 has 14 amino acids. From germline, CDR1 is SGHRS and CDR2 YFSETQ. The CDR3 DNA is TGCGCCAGCAGTTACCGGGACAGGGAATATGGCTACACCTTC. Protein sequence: CASSYRDREYGYTF.

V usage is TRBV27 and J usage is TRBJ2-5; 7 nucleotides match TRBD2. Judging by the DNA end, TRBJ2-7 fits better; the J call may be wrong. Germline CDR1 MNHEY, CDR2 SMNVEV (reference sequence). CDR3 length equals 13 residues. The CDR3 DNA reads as TGTGCCGTACGCGGCGGGAGCTCCTACGAGCAGTACTTC. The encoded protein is CAVRGGSSYEQYF.

CDR3 DNA sequence: TGTGCCAGCAGCTTAGGGACTAGCGGGGCGGAGCTGTTTTTT. It is translated as CASSLGTSGAELFF. The rearrangement links TRBV7-2 to TRBJ2-2; 12 nucleotides match TRBD2. With V trimmed by 1 base and J by 10 bases, 1 base remained unmatched. Germline V gives CDR1 SGHTA, CDR2 FQGNSA. This CDR3 region has 14 residues. Drawing the rest from reference TRBV7-2 and TRBJ2-2, the complete variable domain is GAGVSQSPSNKVTEKGKDVELRCDPISGHTALYWYRQSLGQGLEFLIYFQGNSAPDKSGLPSDRFSAERTGGSVSTLTIQRTQQEDSAVYLCASSLGTSGAELFFGEGSRLTVL.

As DNA, the CDR3 is TGTGCCAGCAGCTTAGCGGAGTACACCGGGGAGCTGTTTTTT. Protein sequence: CASSLAEYTGELFF. The chain links TRBV7-2 to TRBJ2-2; D not resolved. The CDR3 is 14 residues long. The germline V and J ends were trimmed by 0 bases and 3 bases, with 5 bases remaining between them. Looked up from germline, CDR1 is SGHTA and CDR2 is FQGNSA.

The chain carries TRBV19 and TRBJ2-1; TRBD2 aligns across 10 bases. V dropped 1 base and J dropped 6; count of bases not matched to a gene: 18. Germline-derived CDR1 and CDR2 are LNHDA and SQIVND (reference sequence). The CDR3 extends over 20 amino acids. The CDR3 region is CASSIVGPSGGLALANEQFF. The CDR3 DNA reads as TGTGCCAGTAGTATAGTGGGCCCTTCCGGGGGACTAGCGTTAGCCAATGAGCAGTTCTTC.

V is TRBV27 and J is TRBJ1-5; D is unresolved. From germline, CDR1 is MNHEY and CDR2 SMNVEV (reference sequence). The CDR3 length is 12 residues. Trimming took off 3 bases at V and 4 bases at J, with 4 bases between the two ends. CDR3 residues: CASSFLNQPQHF. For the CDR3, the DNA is TGTGCCAGCAGTTTCTTAAATCAGCCCCAGCATTTT.

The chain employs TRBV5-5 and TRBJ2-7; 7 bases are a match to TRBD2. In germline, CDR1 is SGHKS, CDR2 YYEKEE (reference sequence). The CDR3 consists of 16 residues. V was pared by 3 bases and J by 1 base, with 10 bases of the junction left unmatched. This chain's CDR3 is CASSWGRGIRSYEQYF. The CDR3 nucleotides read TGTGCCAGCAGCTGGGGGAGGGGAATCCGGTCCTACGAGCAGTACTTC.

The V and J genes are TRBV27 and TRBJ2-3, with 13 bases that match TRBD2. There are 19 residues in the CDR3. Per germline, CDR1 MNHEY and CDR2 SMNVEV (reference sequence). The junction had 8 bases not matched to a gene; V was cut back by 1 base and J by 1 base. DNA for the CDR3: TGTGCCAGCAGTTTATATGGGACTAGCGGGGCGCTCCGCACAGATACGCAGTATTTT. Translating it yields CASSLYGTSGALRTDTQYF.

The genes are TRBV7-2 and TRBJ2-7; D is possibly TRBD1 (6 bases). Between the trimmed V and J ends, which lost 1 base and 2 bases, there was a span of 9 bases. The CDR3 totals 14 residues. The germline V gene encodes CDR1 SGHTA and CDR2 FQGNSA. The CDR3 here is CASSLESGAYEQYF. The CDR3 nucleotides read TGTGCCAGCAGCTTAGAATCAGGGGCCTACGAGCAGTACTTC.

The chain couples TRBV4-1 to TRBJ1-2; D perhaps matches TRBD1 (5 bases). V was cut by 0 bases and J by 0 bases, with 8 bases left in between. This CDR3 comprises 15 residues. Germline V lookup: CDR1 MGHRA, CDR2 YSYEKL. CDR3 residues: CASSQEGRPNYGYTF. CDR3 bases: TGCGCCAGCAGCCAAGAGGGGCGGCCTAACTATGGCTACACCTTC.

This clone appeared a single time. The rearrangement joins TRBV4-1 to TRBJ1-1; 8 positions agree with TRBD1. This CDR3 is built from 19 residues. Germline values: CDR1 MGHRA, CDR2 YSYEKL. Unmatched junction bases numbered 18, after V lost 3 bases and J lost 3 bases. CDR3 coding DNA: TGCGCCAGCAGCCAGTTACCAAAAGCGGGACAGGACTTTGACACTGAAGCTTTCTTT. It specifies CASSQLPKAGQDFDTEAFF.

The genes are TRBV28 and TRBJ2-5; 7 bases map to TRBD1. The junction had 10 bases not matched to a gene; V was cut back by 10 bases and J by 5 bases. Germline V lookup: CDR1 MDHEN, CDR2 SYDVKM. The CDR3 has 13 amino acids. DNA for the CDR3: TGTGCCACCCTTAGGGGGCTGGGGGAGACCCAGTACTTC. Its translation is CATLRGLGETQYF.

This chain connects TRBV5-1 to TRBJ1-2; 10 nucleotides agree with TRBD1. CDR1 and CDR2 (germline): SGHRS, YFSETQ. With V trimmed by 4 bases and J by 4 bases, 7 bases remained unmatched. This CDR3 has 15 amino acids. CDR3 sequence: CASSPRDRGTYGYTF. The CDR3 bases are TGCGCCAGCAGCCCACGGGACAGGGGCACCTATGGCTACACCTTC.

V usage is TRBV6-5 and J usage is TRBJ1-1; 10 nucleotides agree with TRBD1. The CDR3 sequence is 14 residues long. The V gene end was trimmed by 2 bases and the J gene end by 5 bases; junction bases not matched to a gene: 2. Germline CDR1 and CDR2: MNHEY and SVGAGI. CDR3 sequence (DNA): TGTGCCAGCAGTTACCGGACAGGGGGAACTGAAGCTTTCTTT. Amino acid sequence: CASSYRTGGTEAFF.

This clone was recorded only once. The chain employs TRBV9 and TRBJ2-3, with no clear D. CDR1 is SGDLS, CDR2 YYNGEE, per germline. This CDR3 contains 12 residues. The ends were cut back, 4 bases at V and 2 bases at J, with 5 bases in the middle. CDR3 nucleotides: TGTGCCAGCAGCCTCCCCACAGATACGCAGTATTTT. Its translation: CASSLPTDTQYF. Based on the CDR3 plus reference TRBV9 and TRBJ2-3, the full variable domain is DSGVTQTPKHLITATGQRVTLRCSPRSGDLSVYWYQQSLDQGLQFLIQYYNGEERAKGNILERFSAQQFPDLHSELNLSSLELGDSALYFCASSLPTDTQYFGPGTRLTVL.

CDR3 residues: CASSKRQGVTGELFF. The CDR3 DNA reads TGTGCCAGTAGTAAAAGACAGGGAGTGACCGGGGAGCTGTTTTTT. The chain carries TRBV19 and TRBJ2-2, with 7 nucleotides matching TRBD1. Germline CDR1 is LNHDA and CDR2 is SQIVND (reference sequence). The CDR3 is 15 residues long. J lost 5 bases, V lost 4 bases, and 7 bases had no gene match. Complete variable domain (other parts from reference TRBV19 and TRBJ2-2): DGGITQSPKYLFRKEGQNVTLSCEQNLNHDAMYWYRQDPGQGLRLIYYSQIVNDFQKGDIAEGYSVSREKKESFPLTVTSAQKNPTAFYLCASSKRQGVTGELFFGEGSRLTVL.

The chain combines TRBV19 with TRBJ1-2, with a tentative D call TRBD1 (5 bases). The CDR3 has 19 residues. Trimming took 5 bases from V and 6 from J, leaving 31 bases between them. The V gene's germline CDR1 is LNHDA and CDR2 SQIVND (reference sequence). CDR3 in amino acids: CASSRKGPARTLRRDGYTF. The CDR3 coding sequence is TGTGCCAGTAGTCGGAAGGGGCCGGCCAGGACCCTCCGGAGGGATGGCTACACCTTC.

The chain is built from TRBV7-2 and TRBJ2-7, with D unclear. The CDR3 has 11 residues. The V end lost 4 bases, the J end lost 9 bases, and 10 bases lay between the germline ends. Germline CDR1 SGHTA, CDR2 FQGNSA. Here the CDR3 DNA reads TGTGCCAGCAGCTCGACACAACGGCAGTACTTC. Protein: CASSSTQRQYF.

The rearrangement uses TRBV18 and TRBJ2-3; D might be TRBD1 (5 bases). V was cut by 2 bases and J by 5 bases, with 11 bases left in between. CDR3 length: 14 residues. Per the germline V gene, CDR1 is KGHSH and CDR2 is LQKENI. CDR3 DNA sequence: TGTGCCAGCTCACCAACGCTCCAGGGAGATACGCAGTATTTT. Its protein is CASSPTLQGDTQYF.

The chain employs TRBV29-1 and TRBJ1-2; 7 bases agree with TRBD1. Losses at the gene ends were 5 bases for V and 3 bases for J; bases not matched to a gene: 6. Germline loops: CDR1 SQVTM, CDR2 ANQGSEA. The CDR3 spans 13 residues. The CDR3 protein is CSVKTGTDYGYTF. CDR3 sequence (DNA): TGCAGCGTTAAAACCGGGACAGACTATGGCTACACCTTC.